Here is one TCR beta chain with its context. Its specificity is unknown. This sample stems from a study of blood T cells in healthy people across ages. Notes on the study in general: Calculation of diversity from one million T cells yielded estimates considered to be underestimates. The study found more naive CD4+ cells and higher diversity in long-lived than aged donors. Among T cells, TCR beta diversity per million cells dropped roughly linearly as age rose.

The authors ran a second PCR of roughly 6 to 12 cycles using a sample-barcoded 5' primer and a J-beta primer mix. Each cDNA molecule carried a tag from a template-switch adaptor that contained 12 random nucleotides. Each CDR3 protein gets one entry after TCRdb re-called the 5' RACE reads with MiXCR. The sample yields some 900,000 distinct CDR3 sequences, 25% to 30% seen once. The CDR3 runs to 13 residues. V lost 4 bases, J lost 1 base, and 9 bases lay in between. The V gene's germline CDR1 is SGHTS and CDR2 YDEGEE. Sequenced: blood. This receptor was identified in a woman at least 80 years old in good health. The J gene is TRBJ2-7, the V gene TRBV5-8; tentatively, D is TRBD2 (6 bases). The CDR3: CASSPDYSYEQYF. CDR3 in DNA: TGTGCCAGCAGCCCGGACTATTCCTACGAGCAGTACTTC.